Shown below are 2 T cell receptor beta chains from a single sample sequenced in a study of cytomegalovirus exposure and HLA in healthy donors. PCR primers comprised 60 Vbeta and 13 Jbeta primers. Produced via immunoSEQ multiplex PCR; TCRdb's table is partial and in-frame only. The table shows 66,000 or so clones, with roughly nine tenths occurring only once. Sequencing was performed on PBMCs. All receptors come from a man under 40 in good health and CMV-seropositive.

The chain carries TRBV12-5 and TRBJ2-5, with D possibly matching TRBD1 (7 bases). This CDR3 has 14 amino acids. Germline V gene sequence: CDR1 LGHNT, CDR2 FRNRAP. V lost 8 bases and J 1 base, leaving 14 bases between the germline ends. CDR3 in DNA: TGTGCTAGTCATCAGGGGGGCGTCCAAGAGACCCAGTACTTC. Translated: CASHQGGVQETQYF.

The rearrangement joins TRBV9 to TRBJ2-5; D possibly corresponds to TRBD2 (5 bases). V lost 0 bases and J lost 0, with 12 bases in between. The CDR3 is 16 amino acids. Germline CDR1 SGDLS, CDR2 YYNGEE. The CDR3, as DNA: TGTGCCAGCAGCGTAGAGGCGGGCGGGTACCAAGAGACCCAGTACTTC. Protein product: CASSVEAGGYQETQYF. Full variable domain (rest looked up from reference TRBV9 and TRBJ2-5): DSGVTQTPKHLITATGQRVTLRCSPRSGDLSVYWYQQSLDQGLQFLIQYYNGEERAKGNILERFSAQQFPDLHSELNLSSLELGDSALYFCASSVEAGGYQETQYFGPGTRLLVL.